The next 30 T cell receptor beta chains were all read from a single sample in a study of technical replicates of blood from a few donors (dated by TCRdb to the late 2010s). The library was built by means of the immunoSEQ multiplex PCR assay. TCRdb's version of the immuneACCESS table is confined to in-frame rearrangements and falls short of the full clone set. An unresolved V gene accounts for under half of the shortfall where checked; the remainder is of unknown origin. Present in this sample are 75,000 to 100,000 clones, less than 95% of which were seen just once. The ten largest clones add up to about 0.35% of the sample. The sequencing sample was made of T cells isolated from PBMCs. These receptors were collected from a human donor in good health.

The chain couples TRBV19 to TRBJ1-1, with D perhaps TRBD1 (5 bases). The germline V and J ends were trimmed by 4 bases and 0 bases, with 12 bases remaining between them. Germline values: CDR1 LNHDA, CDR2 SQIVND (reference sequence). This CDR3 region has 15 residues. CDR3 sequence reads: CASSNRQNVNTEAFF. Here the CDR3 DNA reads TGTGCCAGTAGTAACCGACAGAACGTGAACACTGAAGCTTTCTTT. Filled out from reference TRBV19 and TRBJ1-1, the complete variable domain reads DGGITQSPKYLFRKEGQNVTLSCEQNLNHDAMYWYRQDPGQGLRLIYYSQIVNDFQKGDIAEGYSVSREKKESFPLTVTSAQKNPTAFYLCASSNRQNVNTEAFFGQGTRLTVV.

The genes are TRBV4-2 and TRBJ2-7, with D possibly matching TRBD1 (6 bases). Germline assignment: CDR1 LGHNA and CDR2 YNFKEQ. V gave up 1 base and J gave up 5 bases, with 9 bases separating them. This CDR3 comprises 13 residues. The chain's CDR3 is CASSQVAGDEQYF. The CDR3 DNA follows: TGTGCCAGCAGCCAAGTTGCAGGGGACGAGCAGTACTTC.

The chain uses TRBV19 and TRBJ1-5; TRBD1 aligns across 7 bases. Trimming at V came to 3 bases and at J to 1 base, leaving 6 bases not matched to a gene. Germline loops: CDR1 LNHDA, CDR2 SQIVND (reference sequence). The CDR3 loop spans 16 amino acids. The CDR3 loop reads CASSINRGGSNQPQHF. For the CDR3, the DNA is TGTGCCAGTAGTATTAACAGGGGAGGAAGCAATCAGCCCCAGCATTTT.

The CDR3 reads CASSHPRGSNSPLHF. CDR3 sequence (DNA): TGCGCCAGCAGCCACCCCAGGGGATCAAATTCACCCCTCCACTTT. This chain links TRBV4-1 with TRBJ1-6; possible D gene TRBD1, 6 bases. CDR3 length: 15 residues. The germline V gene has CDR1 MGHRA and CDR2 YSYEKL. V was shortened by 3 bases and J by 7 bases, with 13 bases between the two germline ends.

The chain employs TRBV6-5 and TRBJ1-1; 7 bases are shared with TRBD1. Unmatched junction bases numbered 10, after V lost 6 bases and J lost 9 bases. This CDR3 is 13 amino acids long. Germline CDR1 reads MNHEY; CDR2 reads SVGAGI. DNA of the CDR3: TGTGCCAGCAGACCATCGACAGGGCGACAAGCTTTCTTT. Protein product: CASRPSTGRQAFF.

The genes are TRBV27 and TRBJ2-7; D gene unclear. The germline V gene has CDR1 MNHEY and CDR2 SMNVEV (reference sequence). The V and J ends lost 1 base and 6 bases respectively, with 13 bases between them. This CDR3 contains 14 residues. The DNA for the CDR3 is TGTGCCAGCAGTTTATTTTTTGAGGATCTCGAGCAGTACTTC. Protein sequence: CASSLFFEDLEQYF.

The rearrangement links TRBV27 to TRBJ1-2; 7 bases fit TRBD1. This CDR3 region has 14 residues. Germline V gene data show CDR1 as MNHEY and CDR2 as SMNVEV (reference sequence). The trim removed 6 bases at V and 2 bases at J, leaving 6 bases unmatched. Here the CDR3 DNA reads TGTGCCAGCAGCTTACAGGGGCCAAACTATGGCTACACCTTC. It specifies CASSLQGPNYGYTF.

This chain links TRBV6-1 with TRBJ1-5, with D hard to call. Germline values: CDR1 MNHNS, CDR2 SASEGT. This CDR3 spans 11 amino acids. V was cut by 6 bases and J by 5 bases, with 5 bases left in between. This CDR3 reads CASSRDQPQHF. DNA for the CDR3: TGTGCCAGCAGCCGGGATCAGCCCCAGCATTTT.

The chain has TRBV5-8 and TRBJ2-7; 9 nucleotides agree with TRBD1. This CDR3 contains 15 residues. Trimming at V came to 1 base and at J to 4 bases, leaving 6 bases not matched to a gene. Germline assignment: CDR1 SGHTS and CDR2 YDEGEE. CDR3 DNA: TGTGCCAGCAGCTTGCCAGGACAGGGGACGTACGAGCAGTACTTC. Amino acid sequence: CASSLPGQGTYEQYF.

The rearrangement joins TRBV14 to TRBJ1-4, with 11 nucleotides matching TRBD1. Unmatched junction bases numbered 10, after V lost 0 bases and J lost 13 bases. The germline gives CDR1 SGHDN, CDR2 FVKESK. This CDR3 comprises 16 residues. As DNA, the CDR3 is TGTGCCAGCAGCCAAGACCTCCGGACAGGGGGCAAGGGACTGTTTTTT. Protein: CASSQDLRTGGKGLFF. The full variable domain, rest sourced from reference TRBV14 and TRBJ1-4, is EAGVTQFPSHSVIEKGQTVTLRCDPISGHDNLYWYRRVMGKEIKFLLHFVKESKQDESGMPNNRFLAERTGGTYSTLKVQPAELEDSGVYFCASSQDLRTGGKGLFFGSGTQLSVL.

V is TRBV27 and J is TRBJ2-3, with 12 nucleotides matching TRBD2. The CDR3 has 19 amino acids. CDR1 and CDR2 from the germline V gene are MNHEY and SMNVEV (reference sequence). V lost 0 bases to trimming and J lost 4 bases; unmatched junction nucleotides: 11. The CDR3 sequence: CASSLSASGRVRASDTQYF. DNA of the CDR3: TGTGCCAGCAGTTTATCGGCTAGCGGGAGGGTTAGGGCTTCAGATACGCAGTATTTT.

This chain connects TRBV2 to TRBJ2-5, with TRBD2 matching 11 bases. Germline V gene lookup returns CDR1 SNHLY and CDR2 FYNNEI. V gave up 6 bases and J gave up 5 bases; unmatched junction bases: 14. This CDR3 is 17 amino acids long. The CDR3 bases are TGTGCCAGCAGGCTGGGACTAGCGGACAGGACGGGGGAGACCCAGTACTTC. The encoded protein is CASRLGLADRTGETQYF.

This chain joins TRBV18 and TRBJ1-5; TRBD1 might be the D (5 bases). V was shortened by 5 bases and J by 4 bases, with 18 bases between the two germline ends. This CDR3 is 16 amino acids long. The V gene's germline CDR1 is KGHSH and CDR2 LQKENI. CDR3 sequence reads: CASSSLGGMGNQPQHF. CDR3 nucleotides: TGTGCCAGCTCATCACTTGGGGGGATGGGGAATCAGCCCCAGCATTTT.

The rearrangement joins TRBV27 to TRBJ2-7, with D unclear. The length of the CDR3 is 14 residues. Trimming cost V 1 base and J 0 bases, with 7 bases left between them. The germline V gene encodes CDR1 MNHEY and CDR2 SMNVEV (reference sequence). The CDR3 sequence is CASSLLYRSYEQYF. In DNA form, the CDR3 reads TGTGCCAGCAGTTTATTGTATCGCTCCTACGAGCAGTACTTC.

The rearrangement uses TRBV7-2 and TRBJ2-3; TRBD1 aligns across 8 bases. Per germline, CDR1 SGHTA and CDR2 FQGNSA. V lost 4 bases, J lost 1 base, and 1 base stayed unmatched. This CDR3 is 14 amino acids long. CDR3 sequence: CASSSDRGTDTQYF. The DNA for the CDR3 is TGTGCCAGCAGCTCGGACAGGGGCACAGATACGCAGTATTTT. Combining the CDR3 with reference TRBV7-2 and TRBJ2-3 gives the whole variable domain GAGVSQSPSNKVTEKGKDVELRCDPISGHTALYWYRQSLGQGLEFLIYFQGNSAPDKSGLPSDRFSAERTGGSVSTLTIQRTQQEDSAVYLCASSSDRGTDTQYFGPGTRLTVL.

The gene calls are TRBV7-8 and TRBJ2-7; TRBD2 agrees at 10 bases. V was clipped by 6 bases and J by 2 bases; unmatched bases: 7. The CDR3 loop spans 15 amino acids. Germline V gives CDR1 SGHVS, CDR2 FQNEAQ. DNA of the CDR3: TGTGCCAGCAGTGCTAGGACTAGCGGTACCTACGAGCAGTACTTC. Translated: CASSARTSGTYEQYF.

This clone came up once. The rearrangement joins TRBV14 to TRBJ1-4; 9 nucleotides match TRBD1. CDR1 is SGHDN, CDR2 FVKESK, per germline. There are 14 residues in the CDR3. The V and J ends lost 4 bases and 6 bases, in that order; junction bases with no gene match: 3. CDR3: CASSLTGGYEKLFF. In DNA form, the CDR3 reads TGTGCCAGCAGCCTTACAGGGGGCTATGAAAAACTGTTTTTT.

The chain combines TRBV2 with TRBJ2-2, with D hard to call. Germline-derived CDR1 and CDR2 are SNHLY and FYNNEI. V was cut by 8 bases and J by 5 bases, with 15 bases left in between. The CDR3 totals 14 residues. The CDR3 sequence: CASSPQVATGELFF. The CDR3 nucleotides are TGTGCCAGCTCCCCTCAGGTTGCGACCGGGGAGCTGTTTTTT.

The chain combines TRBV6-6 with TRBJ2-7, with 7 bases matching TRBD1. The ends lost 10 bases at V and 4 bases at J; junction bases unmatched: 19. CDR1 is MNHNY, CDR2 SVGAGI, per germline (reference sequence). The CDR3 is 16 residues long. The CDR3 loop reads CATRDRAAAAGYEQYF. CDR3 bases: TGTGCCACCCGAGACAGGGCCGCTGCGGCAGGGTACGAGCAGTACTTC.

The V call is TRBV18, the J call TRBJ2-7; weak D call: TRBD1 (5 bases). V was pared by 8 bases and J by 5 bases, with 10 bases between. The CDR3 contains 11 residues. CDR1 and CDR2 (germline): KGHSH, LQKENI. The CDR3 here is CASTTRDEQYF. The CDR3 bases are TGTGCCAGCACAACCAGGGACGAGCAGTACTTC.

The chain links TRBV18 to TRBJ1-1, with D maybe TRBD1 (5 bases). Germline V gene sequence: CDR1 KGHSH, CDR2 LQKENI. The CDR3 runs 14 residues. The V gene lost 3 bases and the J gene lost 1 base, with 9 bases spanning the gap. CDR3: CASSPVGQNTEAFF. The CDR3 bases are TGTGCCAGCTCACCCGTAGGACAGAACACTGAAGCTTTCTTT.

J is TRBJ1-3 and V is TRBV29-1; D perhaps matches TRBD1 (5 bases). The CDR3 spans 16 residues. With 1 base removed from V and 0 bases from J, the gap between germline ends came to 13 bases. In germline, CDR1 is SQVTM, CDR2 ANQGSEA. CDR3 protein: CSVEAIREASGNTIYF. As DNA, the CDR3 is TGCAGCGTTGAAGCTATCAGGGAAGCCTCTGGAAACACCATATATTTT.

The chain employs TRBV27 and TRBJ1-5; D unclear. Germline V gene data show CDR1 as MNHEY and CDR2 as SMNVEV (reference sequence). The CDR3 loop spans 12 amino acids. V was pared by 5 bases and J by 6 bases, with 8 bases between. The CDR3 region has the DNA TGTGCCAGCAGTACTGCCGGTCAGCCCCAGCATTTT. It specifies CASSTAGQPQHF.

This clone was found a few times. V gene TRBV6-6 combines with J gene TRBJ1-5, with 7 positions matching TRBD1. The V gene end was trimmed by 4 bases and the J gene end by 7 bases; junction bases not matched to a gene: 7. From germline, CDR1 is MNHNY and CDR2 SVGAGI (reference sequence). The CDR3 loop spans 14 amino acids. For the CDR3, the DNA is TGTGCCAGCAGTTCAGACAGGGTACGGCAGCCCCAGCATTTT. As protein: CASSSDRVRQPQHF.

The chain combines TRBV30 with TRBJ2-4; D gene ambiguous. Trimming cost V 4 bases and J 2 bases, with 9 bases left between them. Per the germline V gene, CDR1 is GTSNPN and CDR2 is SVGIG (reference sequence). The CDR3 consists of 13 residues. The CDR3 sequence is CAWTDGPKNIQYF. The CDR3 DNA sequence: TGTGCCTGGACGGATGGGCCCAAAAACATTCAGTACTTC.

Here the CDR3 reads CASSFVARAGYTF. The CDR3 DNA reads as TGTGCCAGCAGCTTCGTGGCCAGGGCTGGCTACACCTTC. V usage is TRBV5-8 and J usage is TRBJ1-2, with D possibly TRBD1 on 5 matching bases. The CDR3 is 13 residues long. Germline V CDR1 and CDR2: SGHTS, YDEGEE. Trimming took off 2 bases at V and 7 bases at J, with 12 bases between the two ends.

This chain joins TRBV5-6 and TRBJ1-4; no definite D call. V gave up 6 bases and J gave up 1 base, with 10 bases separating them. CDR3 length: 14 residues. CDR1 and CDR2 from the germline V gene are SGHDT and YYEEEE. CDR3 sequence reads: CASKRLGTNEKLFF. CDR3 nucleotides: TGTGCCAGCAAAAGACTAGGAACTAATGAAAAACTGTTTTTT.

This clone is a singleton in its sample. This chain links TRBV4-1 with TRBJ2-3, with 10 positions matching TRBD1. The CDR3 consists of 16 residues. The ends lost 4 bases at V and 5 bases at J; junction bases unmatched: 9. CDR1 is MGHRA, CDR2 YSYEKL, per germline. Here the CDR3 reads CASSPRDRGRGDTQYF. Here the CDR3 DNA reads TGCGCCAGCAGCCCCCGGGACAGGGGACGGGGAGATACGCAGTATTTT.

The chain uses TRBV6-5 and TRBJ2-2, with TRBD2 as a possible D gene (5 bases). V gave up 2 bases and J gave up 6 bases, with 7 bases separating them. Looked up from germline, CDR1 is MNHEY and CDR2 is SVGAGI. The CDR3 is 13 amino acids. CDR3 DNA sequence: TGTGCCAGCAGTTACGAGGGCGCCGGGGAGCTGTTTTTT. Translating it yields CASSYEGAGELFF.

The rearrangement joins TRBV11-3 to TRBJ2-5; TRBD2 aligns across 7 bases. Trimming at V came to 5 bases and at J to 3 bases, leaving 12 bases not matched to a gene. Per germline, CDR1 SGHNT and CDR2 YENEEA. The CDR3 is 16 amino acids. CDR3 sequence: CASSPWGGPGEETQYF. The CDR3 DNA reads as TGTGCCAGCAGCCCTTGGGGGGGACCGGGGGAAGAGACCCAGTACTTC.